What follows are 32 T cell receptor beta chains derived from one specimen sequenced in a study of shared clonotypes between healthy human individuals (dated by TCRdb to the early 2020s). The library was obtained by the immunoSEQ multiplex PCR assay. In its TCRdb copy, this immuneACCESS table keeps in-frame sequences only and misses some clones. Where compared with another copy, unresolved V genes explain less than half of these, and the others have no known cause. The sample data list fewer than 850,000 clones, and about two thirds of these were observed just once. Approximately 1.8% of the sample is in the top ten clones. Sample: memory CD4+ T cells sorted from blood. In light of the paper, this sample's cell subset or site label describes: CD45RA-negative fraction. The receptors were sampled from a woman aged 25 to 39 in good health.

The J gene is TRBJ2-7, the V gene TRBV9; 7 bases agree with TRBD2. Germline V gene data show CDR1 as SGDLS and CDR2 as YYNGEE. The CDR3 extends over 15 amino acids. V trimming: 4 bases; J trimming: 2 bases; junction bases outside the gene matches: 9. CDR3 region: CASSFGPGLAYEQYF. The CDR3, as DNA: TGTGCCAGCAGCTTCGGACCCGGACTAGCCTACGAGCAGTACTTC.

The V and J genes are TRBV30 and TRBJ1-5; D remains unclear. CDR3 length: 13 residues. The V gene's germline CDR1 is GTSNPN and CDR2 SVGIG (reference sequence). V lost 0 bases to trimming and J lost 2 bases, with 5 bases between them. The CDR3 protein is CAWSVPGNQPQHF. The CDR3 region has the DNA TGTGCCTGGAGTGTACCGGGCAATCAGCCCCAGCATTTT.

The V call is TRBV29-1, the J call TRBJ2-7, with a weak D call TRBD1 (6 bases). The germline V and J ends were trimmed by 6 bases and 2 bases, with 14 bases remaining between them. Per the germline V gene, CDR1 is SQVTM and CDR2 is ANQGSEA. The CDR3 is 13 residues long. CDR3 loop: CSVMSGHTYEQYF. The CDR3, as DNA: TGCAGCGTCATGTCGGGACACACCTACGAGCAGTACTTC.

The genes are TRBV2 and TRBJ2-1, with 11 positions matching TRBD2. Germline-derived CDR1 and CDR2 are SNHLY and FYNNEI. V shed 2 bases, J shed 5 bases, and the junction held 5 bases outside the gene matches. The CDR3 covers 16 residues. As DNA, the CDR3 is TGTGCCAGCAGTGAATATAGCGGGAGGGCCAACAATGAGCAGTTCTTC. Translating it yields CASSEYSGRANNEQFF.

The V and J genes are TRBV4-1 and TRBJ1-1, with unresolved D. Trimming cost V 6 bases and J 1 base, with 12 bases left between them. CDR3 length equals 14 residues. The V gene's germline CDR1 is MGHRA and CDR2 YSYEKL. The CDR3 sequence: CASRVGPGNTEAFF. The CDR3 DNA is TGCGCCAGCAGGGTCGGCCCGGGGAACACTGAAGCTTTCTTT.

The rearrangement uses TRBV7-2 and TRBJ2-2; 7 bases align to TRBD2. The CDR3 consists of 15 residues. V lost 6 bases and J lost 0; bases outside the gene matches: 4. The germline V gene encodes CDR1 SGHTA and CDR2 FQGNSA. This CDR3 is CASRGGTANTGELFF. The CDR3 nucleotides are TGTGCCAGCAGGGGAGGGACGGCGAACACCGGGGAGCTGTTTTTT.

V is TRBV10-3 and J is TRBJ2-1; TRBD2 aligns across 8 bases. There are 15 residues in the CDR3. V shed 7 bases and J 6 bases; nucleotides not matched to a gene: 11. Germline CDR1 reads ENHRY; CDR2 reads SYGVKD. CDR3 sequence reads: CAIMASGRGGNEQFF. In DNA, the CDR3 is TGTGCCATCATGGCCAGCGGGAGAGGCGGCAATGAGCAGTTCTTC.

This clone was seen a single time. The chain combines TRBV29-1 with TRBJ2-1; D remains unclear. Germline V gene data show CDR1 as SQVTM and CDR2 as ANQGSEA. CDR3 size: 12 residues. The V end lost 3 bases, the J end lost 3 bases, and 6 bases lay between the germline ends. CDR3 sequence: CSVDRSYNEQFF. DNA for the CDR3: TGCAGCGTTGATCGCAGCTACAATGAGCAGTTCTTC.

The chain is built from TRBV27 and TRBJ2-7, with 13 positions matching TRBD2. Germline CDR1 reads MNHEY; CDR2 reads SMNVEV (reference sequence). The ends lost 7 bases at V and 5 bases at J; junction bases unmatched: 20. The CDR3 totals 19 residues. CDR3 residues: CASTLQPGLAGRCGHEQYF. CDR3 bases: TGTGCCAGCACCTTACAGCCGGGACTAGCGGGAAGGTGCGGTCACGAGCAGTACTTC.

The genes are TRBV19 and TRBJ2-2, with D perhaps TRBD1 (6 bases). Germline CDR1 is LNHDA and CDR2 is SQIVND (reference sequence). The CDR3 extends over 17 amino acids. V was shortened by 2 bases and J by 4 bases, with 17 bases between the two germline ends. The CDR3 DNA follows: TGTGCCAGTAGTATACCAAGGACAGTTTCGCCCACCGGGGAGCTGTTTTTT. Protein: CASSIPRTVSPTGELFF. The whole variable domain, filled in from reference TRBV19 and TRBJ2-2, reads DGGITQSPKYLFRKEGQNVTLSCEQNLNHDAMYWYRQDPGQGLRLIYYSQIVNDFQKGDIAEGYSVSREKKESFPLTVTSAQKNPTAFYLCASSIPRTVSPTGELFFGEGSRLTVL.

This chain uses TRBV11-2 with TRBJ1-2; 9 bases fit TRBD1. CDR1 is SGHAT, CDR2 FQNNGV, per germline. This CDR3 is 13 amino acids long. J gave up 5 bases and V 5 bases, and 3 bases lay outside the gene matches. The CDR3 spells CASSPQGAYGYTF. As DNA, the CDR3 is TGTGCCAGCAGCCCACAGGGGGCATATGGCTACACCTTC. Full variable domain (remainder filled in from reference TRBV11-2 and TRBJ1-2): EAGVAQSPRYKIIEKRQSVAFWCNPISGHATLYWYQQILGQGPKLLIQFQNNGVVDDSQLPKDRFSAERLKGVDSTLKIQPAKLEDSAVYLCASSPQGAYGYTFGSGTRLTVV.

This clone was seen only once. Other DNA sequences in the same sample also yield this CDR3. This sequence joins TRBV5-6 and TRBJ2-1; D perhaps matches TRBD2 (5 bases). The CDR3 runs 12 residues. From germline, CDR1 is SGHDT and CDR2 YYEEEE. V was clipped by 1 base and J by 7 bases, with 6 bases between them. The CDR3 DNA reads TGTGCCAGCAGCTTGACGGGGAATGAGCAGTTCTTC. Protein product: CASSLTGNEQFF.

The gene calls are TRBV5-1 and TRBJ1-4; possibly TRBD1 for D (5 bases). The CDR3 runs to 13 residues. In germline, CDR1 is SGHRS, CDR2 YFSETQ. The V end lost 4 bases, the J end lost 3 bases, and 7 bases lay between the germline ends. CDR3 DNA: TGCGCCAGCAGCGGGGGATCTAATGAAAAACTGTTTTTT. This encodes CASSGGSNEKLFF.

In regard to this clone: This sample also contains other DNA sequences that code for the same CDR3. The chain has TRBV2 and TRBJ2-7, with 7 bases that match TRBD1. The ends lost 5 bases at V and 0 bases at J; junction bases unmatched: 1. The germline V gene has CDR1 SNHLY and CDR2 FYNNEI. This CDR3 is 13 amino acids long. The chain's CDR3 is CASSRDSSYEQYF. The CDR3 bases are TGTGCCAGCAGTAGGGACAGCTCCTACGAGCAGTACTTC. The entire variable domain, with the rest obtained from reference TRBV2 and TRBJ2-7, is as follows: EPEVTQTPSHQVTQMGQEVILRCVPISNHLYFYWYRQILGQKVEFLVSFYNNEISEKSEIFDDQFSVERPDGSNFTLKIRSTKLEDSAMYFCASSRDSSYEQYFGPGTRLTVT.

V and J are TRBV10-3 and TRBJ2-4, with D unclear. Germline values: CDR1 ENHRY, CDR2 SYGVKD. V lost 8 bases and J lost 8, with 13 bases in between. This CDR3 comprises 12 residues. DNA for the CDR3: TGTGCCATCCCAGTTATTGTGGACATTCAGTACTTC. Translating gives CAIPVIVDIQYF.

The chain employs TRBV19 and TRBJ2-4, with 7 positions matching TRBD1. The V and J ends lost 1 base and 1 base, in that order; junction bases with no gene match: 13. The CDR3 consists of 19 residues. Germline values: CDR1 LNHDA, CDR2 SQIVND (reference sequence). Here the CDR3 reads CASSIGSGTDFRAKNIQYF. The CDR3 DNA is TGTGCCAGTAGTATAGGCTCCGGGACAGATTTTCGCGCCAAAAACATTCAGTACTTC.

The chain combines TRBV30 with TRBJ2-1, with 7 bases matching TRBD2. Germline V gene data show CDR1 as GTSNPN and CDR2 as SVGIG (reference sequence). The CDR3 loop spans 13 amino acids. Losses at the gene ends were 8 bases for V and 6 bases for J; bases not matched to a gene: 10. The chain's CDR3 is CARGGSNINEQFF. CDR3 DNA: TGTGCCCGGGGCGGGAGTAATATCAATGAGCAGTTCTTC.

A single count supports this clone. This sequence joins TRBV11-2 and TRBJ2-7; D unclear. Germline V CDR1 and CDR2: SGHAT, FQNNGV. V was cut by 2 bases and J by 6 bases, with 11 bases left in between. CDR3 length: 13 amino acids. CDR3 loop: CASSLNMAGEQYF. CDR3 sequence (DNA): TGTGCCAGCAGCTTAAACATGGCTGGCGAGCAGTACTTC.

The rearrangement joins TRBV19 to TRBJ1-5; the D is unclear. The CDR3 is made up of 16 amino acids. Germline V gives CDR1 LNHDA, CDR2 SQIVND (reference sequence). Trimming removed 4 bases from V and 5 bases from J, with 18 bases in between. CDR3 residues: CASSNNPMGGHQPQHF. CDR3 DNA sequence: TGTGCCAGTAGTAATAACCCTATGGGAGGGCATCAGCCCCAGCATTTT.

The chain couples TRBV7-2 to TRBJ1-4; 7 positions match TRBD1. Germline CDR1 reads SGHTA; CDR2 reads FQGNSA. Trimming at V came to 5 bases and at J to 2 bases, leaving 8 bases not matched to a gene. The CDR3 is made up of 16 amino acids. CDR3 protein: CASSKNPGQTNEKLFF. CDR3 nucleotide sequence: TGTGCCAGCAGCAAGAATCCGGGACAGACTAATGAAAAACTGTTTTTT. The complete variable domain, with remaining parts taken from reference TRBV7-2 and TRBJ1-4, reads GAGVSQSPSNKVTEKGKDVELRCDPISGHTALYWYRQSLGQGLEFLIYFQGNSAPDKSGLPSDRFSAERTGGSVSTLTIQRTQQEDSAVYLCASSKNPGQTNEKLFFGSGTQLSVL.

V is TRBV19 and J is TRBJ1-5; perhaps TRBD1 as D (6 bases). CDR1 is LNHDA, CDR2 SQIVND, per germline (reference sequence). The CDR3 runs 13 residues. V lost 4 bases, J lost 5 bases, and 9 bases lay in between. For the CDR3, the DNA is TGTGCCAGTAGTAGGACAGCCGATCAGCCCCAGCATTTT. This sequence encodes CASSRTADQPQHF.

CDR3 bases: TGCGCCAGCAGCCAAGTTTTGGGACAGGGAAGTCAGCCCCAGCATTTT. This encodes CASSQVLGQGSQPQHF. The chain links TRBV4-1 to TRBJ1-5; 9 positions agree with TRBD1. The V gene's germline CDR1 is MGHRA and CDR2 YSYEKL. V lost 1 base, J lost 6 bases, and 7 bases stayed unmatched. This CDR3 spans 16 amino acids.

In its sample, this clone was seen a few times. The V and J genes are TRBV20-1 and TRBJ2-1; D gene uncertain. Germline V lookup: CDR1 DFQATT, CDR2 SNEGSKA (reference sequence). The CDR3 contains 10 residues. Trimming shortened V by 3 bases and J by 12 bases, and 9 bases separated the two germline ends. CDR3 sequence: CSASSTWQFF. CDR3 coding DNA: TGCAGTGCTAGTTCTACTTGGCAGTTCTTC.

The CDR3 bases are TGTGCCAGCATTGGGCTCTTGAACACTGAAGCTTTCTTT. Its translation: CASIGLLNTEAFF. The rearrangement uses TRBV6-5 and TRBJ1-1, with unresolved D. V was shortened by 7 bases and J by 0 bases, with 9 bases between the two germline ends. From germline, CDR1 is MNHEY and CDR2 SVGAGI. There are 13 residues in the CDR3.

This clone was seen more than once but under ten times. The chain combines TRBV2 with TRBJ2-7, with 10 bases matching TRBD2. The V gene's germline CDR1 is SNHLY and CDR2 FYNNEI. The CDR3 totals 15 residues. Trimming cost V 10 bases and J 4 bases; bases outside gene matches: 13. The CDR3 DNA follows: TGTGCCACAACTACTCCTAGCGGGGGAAAATACGAGCAGTACTTC. It is translated as CATTTPSGGKYEQYF.

This clone was detected only a few times. This rearrangement joins TRBV30 to TRBJ2-5; perhaps D is TRBD1 or TRBD2 (5 bases each). Germline-derived CDR1 and CDR2 are GTSNPN and SVGIG (reference sequence). V was shortened by 0 bases and J by 9 bases, with 11 bases between the two germline ends. The CDR3 loop spans 12 amino acids. CDR3 sequence: CAWSVMGEAQYF. The DNA for the CDR3 is TGTGCCTGGAGTGTAATGGGGGAAGCCCAGTACTTC.

The chain joins TRBV4-1 to TRBJ2-5; no reliable D call. Between the trimmed V and J ends, which lost 1 base and 2 bases, there was a span of 8 bases. CDR1 is MGHRA, CDR2 YSYEKL, per germline. The CDR3 length is 14 residues. CDR3 nucleotide sequence: TGCGCCAGCAGCCAAGTCATACGGCAAGAGACCCAGTACTTC. Residues: CASSQVIRQETQYF.

Worth noting for this clone: Other DNA sequences in this sample translate to the same CDR3. The rearrangement uses TRBV7-3 and TRBJ1-1; 8 positions agree with TRBD1. The germline gives CDR1 SGHTA, CDR2 FQGTGA. The CDR3 sequence is 13 residues long. V was pared by 4 bases and J by 4 bases, with 2 bases of the junction left unmatched. CDR3 residues: CASSSGQGTEAFF. The CDR3 DNA is TGTGCCAGCAGCTCAGGACAGGGCACTGAAGCTTTCTTT.

CDR3 protein: CAHGTSGYEQFF. The CDR3 nucleotides read TGTGCACACGGGACTAGCGGGTACGAGCAGTTCTTC. V and J are TRBV28 and TRBJ2-1; 12 bases fit TRBD2. This CDR3 contains 12 residues. CDR1 is MDHEN and CDR2 is SYDVKM in the germline V gene.

This clone was recorded a few times. J is TRBJ2-5 and V is TRBV2; 10 bases are a match to TRBD2. The germline gives CDR1 SNHLY, CDR2 FYNNEI. J gave up 4 bases and V 6 bases, and 5 bases lay outside the gene matches. The CDR3 is 14 residues long. In DNA, the CDR3 is TGTGCCAGCAGCCAGCGGGAGGGCCCAGAGACCCAGTACTTC. It yields the protein CASSQREGPETQYF.

The rearrangement links TRBV27 to TRBJ1-4; D gene uncertain. The CDR3 runs 14 residues. Germline CDR1 and CDR2: MNHEY and SMNVEV (reference sequence). Trimming shortened V by 0 bases and J by 5 bases, and 7 bases separated the two germline ends. CDR3 in DNA: TGTGCCAGCAGTTTATCGAGTTCAAATGAAAAACTGTTTTTT. This codes for CASSLSSSNEKLFF.

The chain carries TRBV28 and TRBJ1-5; perhaps TRBD1 as D (5 bases). This CDR3 spans 14 amino acids. In germline, CDR1 is MDHEN, CDR2 SYDVKM. Trimming removed 5 bases from V and 3 bases from J, with 11 bases in between. The CDR3: CASSKTVFNQPQHF. The CDR3 bases are TGTGCCAGCAGTAAGACAGTTTTCAATCAGCCCCAGCATTTT.